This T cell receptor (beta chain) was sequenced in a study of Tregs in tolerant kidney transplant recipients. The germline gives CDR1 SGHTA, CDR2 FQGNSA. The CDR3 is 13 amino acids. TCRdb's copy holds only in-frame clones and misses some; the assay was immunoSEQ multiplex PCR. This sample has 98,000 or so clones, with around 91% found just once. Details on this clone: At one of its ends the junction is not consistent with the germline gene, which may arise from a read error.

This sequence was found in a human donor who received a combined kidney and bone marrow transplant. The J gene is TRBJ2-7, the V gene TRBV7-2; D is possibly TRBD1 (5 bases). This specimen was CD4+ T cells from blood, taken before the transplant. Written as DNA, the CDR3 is TGTGCCAGCAGCCCGCAAACACAAGACAGAGGAACCTTC. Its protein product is CASSPQTQDRGTF.